This TCR beta chain was profiled in a study of blood T cell repertoires in COVID-19. Study-wide background: The United States, Italy and Spain provided the acute and convalescent COVID-19 samples. Nucleic acid was either cDNA or gDNA, and it came from T cells, B-cell-depleted T cells, or PBMCs.

Libraries were prepared by immunoSEQ multiplex PCR; TCRdb keeps only in-frame clonotypes and omits some of them. The sample holds about 230,000 clones, over 85% seen once. The V gene end was trimmed by 8 bases and the J gene end by 2 bases; junction bases not matched to a gene: 6. This CDR3 comprises 13 residues. Germline V lookup: CDR1 MNHEY, CDR2 SMNVEV (reference sequence). The cohort comprised adults aged about 18 to 100 years residing in 20 to 30 US areas. Participant-reported clinical history was the basis for cohort assignment. The rearrangement joins TRBV27 to TRBJ2-7, with TRBD1 matching 7 bases. The specimen sequenced was PBMCs or T cells enriched from blood (not recorded which). This TCR was recovered from a young woman with acute COVID-19. CDR3 region: CASGRQGPYEQYF. Here the CDR3 DNA reads TGTGCCAGCGGTCGACAGGGACCCTACGAGCAGTACTTC.